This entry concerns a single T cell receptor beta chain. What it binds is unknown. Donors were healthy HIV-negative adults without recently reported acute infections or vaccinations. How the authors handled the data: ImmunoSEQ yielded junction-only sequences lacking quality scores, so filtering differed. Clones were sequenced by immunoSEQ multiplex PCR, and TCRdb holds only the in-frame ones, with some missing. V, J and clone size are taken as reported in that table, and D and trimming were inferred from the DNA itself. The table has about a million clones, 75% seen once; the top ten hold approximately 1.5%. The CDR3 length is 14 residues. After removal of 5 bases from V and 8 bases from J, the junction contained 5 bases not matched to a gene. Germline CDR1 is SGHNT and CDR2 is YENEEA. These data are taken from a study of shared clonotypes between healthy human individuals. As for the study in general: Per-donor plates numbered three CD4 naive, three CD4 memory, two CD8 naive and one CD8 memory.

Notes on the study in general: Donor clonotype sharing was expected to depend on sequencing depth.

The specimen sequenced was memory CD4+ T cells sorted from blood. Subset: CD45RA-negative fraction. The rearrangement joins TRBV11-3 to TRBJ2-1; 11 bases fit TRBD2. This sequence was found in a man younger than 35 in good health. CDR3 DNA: TGTGCCAGCAGCGCCGGGACTAGCGGATATGAGCAGTTCTTC. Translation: CASSAGTSGYEQFF.